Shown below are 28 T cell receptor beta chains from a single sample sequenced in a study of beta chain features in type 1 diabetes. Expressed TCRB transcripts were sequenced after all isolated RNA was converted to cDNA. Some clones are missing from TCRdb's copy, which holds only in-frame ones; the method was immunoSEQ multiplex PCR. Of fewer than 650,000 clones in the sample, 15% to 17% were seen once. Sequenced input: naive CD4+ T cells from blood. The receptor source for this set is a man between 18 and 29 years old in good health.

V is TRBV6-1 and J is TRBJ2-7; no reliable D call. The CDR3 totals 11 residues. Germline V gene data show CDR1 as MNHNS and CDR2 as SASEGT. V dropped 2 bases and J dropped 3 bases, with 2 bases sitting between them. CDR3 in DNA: TGTGCCAGCAGTGAAATCTACGAGCAGTACTTC. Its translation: CASSEIYEQYF.

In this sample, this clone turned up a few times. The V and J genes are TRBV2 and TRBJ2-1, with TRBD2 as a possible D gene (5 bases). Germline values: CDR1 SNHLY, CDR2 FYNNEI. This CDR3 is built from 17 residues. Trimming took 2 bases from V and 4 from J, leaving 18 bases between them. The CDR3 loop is CASSEMVGGSPYNEQFF. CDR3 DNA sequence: TGTGCCAGCAGTGAAATGGTGGGCGGGTCGCCATACAATGAGCAGTTCTTC.

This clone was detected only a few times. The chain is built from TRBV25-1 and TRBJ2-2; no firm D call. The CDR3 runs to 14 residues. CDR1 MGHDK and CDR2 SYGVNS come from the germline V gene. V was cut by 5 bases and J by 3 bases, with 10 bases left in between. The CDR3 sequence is CASSPQTDTGELFF. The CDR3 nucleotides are TGTGCCAGCAGTCCCCAGACCGACACCGGGGAGCTGTTTTTT. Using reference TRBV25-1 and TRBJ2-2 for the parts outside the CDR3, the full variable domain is EADIYQTPRYLVIGTGKKITLECSQTMGHDKMYWYQQDPGMELHLIHYSYGVNSTEKGDLSSESTVSRIRTEHFPLTLESARPSHTSQYLCASSPQTDTGELFFGEGSRLTVL.

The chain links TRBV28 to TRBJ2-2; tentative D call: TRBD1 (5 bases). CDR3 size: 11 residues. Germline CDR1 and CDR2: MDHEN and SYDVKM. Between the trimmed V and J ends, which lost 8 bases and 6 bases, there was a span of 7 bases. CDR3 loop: CASLQAGELFF. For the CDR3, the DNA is TGTGCCAGCCTACAGGCCGGGGAGCTGTTTTTT.

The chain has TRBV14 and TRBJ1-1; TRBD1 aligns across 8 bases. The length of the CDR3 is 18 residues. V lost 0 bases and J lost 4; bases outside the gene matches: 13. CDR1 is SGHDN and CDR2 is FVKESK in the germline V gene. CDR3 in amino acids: CASSQDGMVRGRGTEAFF. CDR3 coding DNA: TGTGCCAGCAGCCAAGATGGAATGGTCAGGGGGCGAGGCACTGAAGCTTTCTTT.

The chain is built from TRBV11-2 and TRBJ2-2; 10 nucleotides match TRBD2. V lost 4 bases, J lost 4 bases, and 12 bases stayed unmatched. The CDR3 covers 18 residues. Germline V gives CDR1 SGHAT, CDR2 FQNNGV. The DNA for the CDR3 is TGTGCCAGCAGCTCCCCCACCCTAGCGGGAGTAGGCACCGGGGAGCTGTTTTTT. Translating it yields CASSSPTLAGVGTGELFF.

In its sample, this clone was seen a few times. Written as DNA, the CDR3 is TGTGCCAGCAGCGCCCAACGTCCGGGACTGAAGTACGGGGAGCTGTTTTTT. This codes for CASSAQRPGLKYGELFF. V and J are TRBV7-2 and TRBJ2-2, with D perhaps matching TRBD2 (6 bases). Trimming left V 5 bases short and J 7 bases short, with 23 bases between. Germline loops: CDR1 SGHTA, CDR2 FQGNSA. The CDR3 covers 17 residues.

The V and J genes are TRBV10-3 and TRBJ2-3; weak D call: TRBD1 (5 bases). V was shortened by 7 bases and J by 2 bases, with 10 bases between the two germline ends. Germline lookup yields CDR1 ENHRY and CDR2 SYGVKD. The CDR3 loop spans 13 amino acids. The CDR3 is CAINPTVTDTQYF. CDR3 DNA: TGTGCCATCAACCCGACAGTCACAGATACGCAGTATTTT.

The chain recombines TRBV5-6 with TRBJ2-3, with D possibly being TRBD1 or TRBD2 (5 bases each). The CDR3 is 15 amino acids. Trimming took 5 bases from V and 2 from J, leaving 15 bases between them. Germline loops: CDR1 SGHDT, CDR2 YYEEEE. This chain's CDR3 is CASRPGTYITDTQYF. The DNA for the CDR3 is TGTGCCAGCAGGCCTGGGACGTATATCACAGATACGCAGTATTTT.

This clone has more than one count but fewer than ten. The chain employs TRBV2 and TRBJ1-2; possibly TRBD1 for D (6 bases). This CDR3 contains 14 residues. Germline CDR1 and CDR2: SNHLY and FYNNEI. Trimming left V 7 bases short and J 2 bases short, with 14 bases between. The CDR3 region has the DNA TGTGCCAGCAAACGGACAGATACCAACTATGGCTACACCTTC. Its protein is CASKRTDTNYGYTF.

In DNA, the CDR3 is TGTGCCAGCAGCTTAGCGGGGCGTGGCTACACCTTC. Translating it yields CASSLAGRGYTF. The rearrangement uses TRBV28 and TRBJ1-2; tentatively, D is TRBD1 (5 bases). Germline CDR1 reads MDHEN; CDR2 reads SYDVKM. This CDR3 has 12 residues. The V and J ends lost 6 bases and 7 bases respectively, with 12 bases between them.

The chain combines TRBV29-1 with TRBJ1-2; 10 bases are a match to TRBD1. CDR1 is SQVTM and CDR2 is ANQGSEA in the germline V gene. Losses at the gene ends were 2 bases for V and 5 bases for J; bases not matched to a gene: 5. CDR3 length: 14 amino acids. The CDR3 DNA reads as TGCAGCGTTGAAAGGGACAGGGGTGGGTATGGCTACACCTTC. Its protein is CSVERDRGGYGYTF.

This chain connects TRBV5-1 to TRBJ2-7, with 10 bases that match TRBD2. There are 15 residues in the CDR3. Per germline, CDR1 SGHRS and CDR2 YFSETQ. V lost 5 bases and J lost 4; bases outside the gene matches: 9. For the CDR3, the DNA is TGCGCCAGCAGAACCGGGACTAGCGCGATATACGAGCAGTACTTC. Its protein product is CASRTGTSAIYEQYF.

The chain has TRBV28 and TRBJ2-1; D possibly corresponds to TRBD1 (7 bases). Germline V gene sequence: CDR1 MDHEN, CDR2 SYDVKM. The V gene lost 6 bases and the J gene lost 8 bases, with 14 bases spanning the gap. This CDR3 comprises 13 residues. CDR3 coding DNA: TGTGCCAGCAGCCTAACAGGGGAGGATGAGCAGTTCTTC. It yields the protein CASSLTGEDEQFF.

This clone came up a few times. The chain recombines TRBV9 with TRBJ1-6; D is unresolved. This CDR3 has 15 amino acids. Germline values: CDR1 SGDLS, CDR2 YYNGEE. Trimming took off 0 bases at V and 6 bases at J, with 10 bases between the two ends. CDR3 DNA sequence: TGTGCCAGCAGCGTAGACGGACCGGGTAATTCACCCCTCCACTTT. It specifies CASSVDGPGNSPLHF.

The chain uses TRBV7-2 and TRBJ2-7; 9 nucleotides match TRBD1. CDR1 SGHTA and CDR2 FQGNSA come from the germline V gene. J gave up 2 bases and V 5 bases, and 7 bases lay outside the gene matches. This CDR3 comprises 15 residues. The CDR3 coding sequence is TGTGCCAGCAGCCGCACCGGGACAGGGCCCTACGAGCAGTACTTC. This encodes CASSRTGTGPYEQYF.

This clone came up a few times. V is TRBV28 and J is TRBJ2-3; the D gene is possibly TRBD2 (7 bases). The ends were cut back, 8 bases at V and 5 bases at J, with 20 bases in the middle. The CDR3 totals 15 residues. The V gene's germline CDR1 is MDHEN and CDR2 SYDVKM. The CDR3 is CASGVYGRGQDTQYF. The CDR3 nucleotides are TGTGCCAGCGGAGTTTACGGGCGGGGGCAAGATACGCAGTATTTT.

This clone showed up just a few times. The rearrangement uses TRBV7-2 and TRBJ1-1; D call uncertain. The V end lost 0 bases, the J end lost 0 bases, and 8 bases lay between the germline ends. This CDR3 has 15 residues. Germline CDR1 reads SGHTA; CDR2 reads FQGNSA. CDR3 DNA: TGTGCCAGCAGCTTAGCGCATGGGATGAACACTGAAGCTTTCTTT. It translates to CASSLAHGMNTEAFF.

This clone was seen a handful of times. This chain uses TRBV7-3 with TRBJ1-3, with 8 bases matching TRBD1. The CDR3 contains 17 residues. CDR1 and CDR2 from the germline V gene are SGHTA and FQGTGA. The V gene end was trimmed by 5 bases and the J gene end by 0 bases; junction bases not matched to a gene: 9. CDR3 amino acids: CASSADRGTSSGNTIYF. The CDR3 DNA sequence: TGTGCCAGCAGCGCTGACAGGGGAACCAGCTCTGGAAACACCATATATTTT. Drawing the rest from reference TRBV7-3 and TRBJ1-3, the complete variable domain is GAGVSQTPSNKVTEKGKYVELRCDPISGHTALYWYRQSLGQGPEFLIYFQGTGAADDSGLPNDRFFAVRPEGSVSTLKIQRTERGDSAVYLCASSADRGTSSGNTIYFGEGSWLTVV.

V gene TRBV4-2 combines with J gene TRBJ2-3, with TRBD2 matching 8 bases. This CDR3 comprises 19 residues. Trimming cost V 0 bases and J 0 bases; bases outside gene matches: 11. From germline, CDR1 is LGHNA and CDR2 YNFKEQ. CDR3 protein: CASSQDRPVAGQSTDTQYF. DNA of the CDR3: TGTGCCAGCAGCCAAGATCGGCCAGTAGCGGGGCAAAGCACAGATACGCAGTATTTT.

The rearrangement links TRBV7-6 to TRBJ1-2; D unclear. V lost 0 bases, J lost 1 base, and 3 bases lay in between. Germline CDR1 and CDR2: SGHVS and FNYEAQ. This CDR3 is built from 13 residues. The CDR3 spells CASSLADNYGYTF. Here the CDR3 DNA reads TGTGCCAGCAGCTTAGCTGATAACTATGGCTACACCTTC.

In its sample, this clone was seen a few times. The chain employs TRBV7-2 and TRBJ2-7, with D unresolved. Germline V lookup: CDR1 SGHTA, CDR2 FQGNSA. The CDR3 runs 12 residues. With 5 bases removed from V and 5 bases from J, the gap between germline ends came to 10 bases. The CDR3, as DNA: TGTGCCAGCAGCCTCGATTGGAACGAGCAGTACTTC. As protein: CASSLDWNEQYF.

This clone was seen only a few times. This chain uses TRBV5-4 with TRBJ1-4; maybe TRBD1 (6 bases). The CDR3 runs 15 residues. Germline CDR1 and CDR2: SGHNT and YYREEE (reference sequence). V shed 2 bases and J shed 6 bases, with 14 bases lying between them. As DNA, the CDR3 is TGTGCCAGCAGCTTCGGTGCAGGGGTTCATGAAAAACTGTTTTTT. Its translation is CASSFGAGVHEKLFF.

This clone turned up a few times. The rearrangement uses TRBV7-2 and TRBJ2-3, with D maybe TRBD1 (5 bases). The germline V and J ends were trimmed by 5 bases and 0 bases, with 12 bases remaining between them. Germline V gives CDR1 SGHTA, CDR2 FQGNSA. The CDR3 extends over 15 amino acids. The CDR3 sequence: CASSRTRYSTDTQYF. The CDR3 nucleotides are TGTGCCAGCAGCCGGACAAGATACAGCACAGATACGCAGTATTTT. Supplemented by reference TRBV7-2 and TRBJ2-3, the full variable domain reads GAGVSQSPSNKVTEKGKDVELRCDPISGHTALYWYRQSLGQGLEFLIYFQGNSAPDKSGLPSDRFSAERTGGSVSTLTIQRTQQEDSAVYLCASSRTRYSTDTQYFGPGTRLTVL.

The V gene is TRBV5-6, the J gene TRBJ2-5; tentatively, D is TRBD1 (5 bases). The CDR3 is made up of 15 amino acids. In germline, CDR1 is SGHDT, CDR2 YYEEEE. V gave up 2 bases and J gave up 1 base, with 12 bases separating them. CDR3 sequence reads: CASSFPGHLQETQYF. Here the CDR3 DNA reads TGTGCCAGCAGCTTCCCAGGACACCTCCAAGAGACCCAGTACTTC.

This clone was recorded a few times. The CDR3 region has the DNA TGTGCCATCAGTGGGCAGCTCATGGCTAACACCGGGGAGCTGTTTTTT. Its protein is CAISGQLMANTGELFF. The chain couples TRBV10-3 to TRBJ2-2; D is unclear. The CDR3 spans 16 residues. Germline CDR1 is ENHRY and CDR2 is SYGVKD. The V and J ends lost 4 bases and 2 bases respectively, with 14 bases between them.

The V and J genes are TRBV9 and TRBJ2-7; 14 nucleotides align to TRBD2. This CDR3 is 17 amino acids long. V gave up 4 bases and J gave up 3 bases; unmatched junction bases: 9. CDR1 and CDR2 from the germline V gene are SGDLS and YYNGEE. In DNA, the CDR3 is TGTGCCAGCAGCCCTAGTATTGGGACTAGCGGGAGCTACGAGCAGTACTTC. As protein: CASSPSIGTSGSYEQYF.

This CDR3 reads CASSPQGTAPSGYTF. CDR3 DNA: TGTGCCAGCAGCCCGCAAGGGACAGCCCCTTCCGGCTACACCTTC. This rearrangement joins TRBV7-2 to TRBJ1-2; 7 bases match TRBD1. The CDR3 totals 15 residues. With 5 bases clipped from V and 8 bases from J, the junction kept 14 bases outside the gene matches. The germline V gene has CDR1 SGHTA and CDR2 FQGNSA.